The source of this T cell receptor (beta chain) is a study of blood T cell repertoires in COVID-19. Study details: The United States, Italy and Spain were the sources of the acute and convalescent COVID-19 samples. T cells, B-cell-depleted T cells, or PBMCs provided the cDNA or gDNA that served as material.

Cohort 3 donors were reported recovered after two negative PCRs, clearance, or symptom resolution. The CDR3 loop spans 16 amino acids. The germline V gene has CDR1 LGHNA and CDR2 YNFKEQ. V trimming: 2 bases; J trimming: 0 bases; junction bases outside the gene matches: 2. How the authors handled the data: Amplification of reference gene primers provided the estimated nucleated cell counts. The table came from immunoSEQ multiplex PCR; TCRdb's copy has only in-frame clones and leaves some out. V, J and clone size reflect that table, while D and trimming were determined from the DNA. The sample includes around 330,000 clones, about 89% of them seen just once.

The sequence came from a woman aged 40 to 50 who had recovered from COVID-19. The chain carries TRBV4-2 and TRBJ2-7, with 12 bases lining up with TRBD2. The sequencing input was PBMCs or T cells enriched from blood (not recorded which). CDR3 sequence reads: CASSQLAGGPSYEQYF. The CDR3 region has the DNA TGTGCCAGCAGCCAACTAGCGGGAGGGCCCTCCTACGAGCAGTACTTC.